The T cell receptor (beta chain) under discussion was sequenced for a study of blood T cell repertoires in COVID-19. About the research overall: PBMCs, B-cell-depleted T cells, or T cells provided the cDNA or gDNA that made up the material.

The V and J ends lost 5 bases and 3 bases respectively, with 17 bases between them. This CDR3 spans 15 amino acids. CDR1 and CDR2 (germline): MNHEY, SVGAGI. The assay was immunoSEQ multiplex PCR, and TCRdb's table has in-frame clones only and misses some. The table has about 53,000 clones, approximately 87% seen once; the top ten hold approximately 4%. This clonotype was obtained from a middle-aged man with acute or convalescent COVID-19. Source material: peripheral blood. The chain links TRBV6-5 to TRBJ2-7; a possible D gene is TRBD2 (6 bases). Written as DNA, the CDR3 is TGTGCCAGCAGTAGCGAACGGGACTCCTACTACGAGCAGTACTTC. It encodes CASSSERDSYYEQYF.